The clone carrying this TCR beta chain was found a few times. PCR was performed a second time for about 7 to 11 cycles using a sample-barcoded 5' primer and a J-beta primer mix. TCRdb processed the 5' RACE reads anew with MiXCR; each CDR3 protein has one entry. The data show some 1.1 million distinct CDR3 sequences, more than 30% seen once. Germline V gene lookup returns CDR1 ENHRY and CDR2 SYGVKD. The V and J ends lost 9 bases and 3 bases respectively, with 13 bases between them. The CDR3 contains 13 residues. These data come from a study of blood T cells in healthy people across ages. This chain links TRBV10-3 with TRBJ2-3; D is possibly TRBD2 (5 bases). This receptor was obtained from a man aged 18 to 29 in good health. The sequencing input was blood. The DNA of the CDR3 is TGTGCCATGCGGGTCTCGCCTACAGATACGCAGTATTTT. This sequence encodes CAMRVSPTDTQYF.